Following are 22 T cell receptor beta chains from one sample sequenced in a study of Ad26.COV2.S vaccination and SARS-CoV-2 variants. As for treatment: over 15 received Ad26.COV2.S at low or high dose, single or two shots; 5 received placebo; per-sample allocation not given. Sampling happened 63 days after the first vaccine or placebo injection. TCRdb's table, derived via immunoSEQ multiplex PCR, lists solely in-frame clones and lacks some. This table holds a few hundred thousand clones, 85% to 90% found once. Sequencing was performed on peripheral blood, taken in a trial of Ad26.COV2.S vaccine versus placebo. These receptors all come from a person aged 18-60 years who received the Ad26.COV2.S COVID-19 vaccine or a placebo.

The CDR3 region is CSFRTALRAQETQYF. The DNA of the CDR3 is TGCAGCTTCCGGACAGCATTAAGAGCCCAAGAGACCCAGTACTTC. The chain employs TRBV29-1 and TRBJ2-5, with D maybe TRBD1 (6 bases). Germline V CDR1 and CDR2: SQVTM, ANQGSEA. V was cut by 8 bases and J by 1 base, with 20 bases left in between. This CDR3 comprises 15 residues. The complete variable domain, with remaining parts taken from reference TRBV29-1 and TRBJ2-5, reads SAVISQKPSRDICQRGTSLTIQCQVDSQVTMMFWYRQQPGQSLTLIATANQGSEATYESGFVIDKFPISRPNLTFSTLTVSNMSPEDSSIYLCSFRTALRAQETQYFGPGTRLLVL.

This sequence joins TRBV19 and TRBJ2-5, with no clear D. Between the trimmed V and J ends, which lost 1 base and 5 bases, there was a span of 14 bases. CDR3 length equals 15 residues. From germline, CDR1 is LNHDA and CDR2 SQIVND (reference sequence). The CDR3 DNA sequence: TGTGCCAGTAGTATAGGGCCCCAAGTTTACGAGACCCAGTACTTC. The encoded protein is CASSIGPQVYETQYF.

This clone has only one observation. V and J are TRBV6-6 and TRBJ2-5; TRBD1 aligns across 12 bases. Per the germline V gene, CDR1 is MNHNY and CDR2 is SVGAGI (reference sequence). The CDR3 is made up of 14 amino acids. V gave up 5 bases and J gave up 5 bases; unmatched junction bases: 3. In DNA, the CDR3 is TGTGCCAGCAGTGGGGACAGGGGGCGGGAGACCCAGTACTTC. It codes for CASSGDRGRETQYF.

CDR3 nucleotides: TGTGCCAGCAGCCGGGGAATCCAGGACCTGGAACATGGCTACACCTTC. It yields the protein CASSRGIQDLEHGYTF. The chain has TRBV7-8 and TRBJ1-2; D is ambiguous. Trimming took off 5 bases at V and 6 bases at J, with 22 bases between the two ends. CDR3 size: 16 residues. CDR1 is SGHVS, CDR2 FQNEAQ, per germline.

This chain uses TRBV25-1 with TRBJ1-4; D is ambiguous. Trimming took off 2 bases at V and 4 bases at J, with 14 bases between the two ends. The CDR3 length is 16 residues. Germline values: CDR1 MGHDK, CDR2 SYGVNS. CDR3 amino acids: CASSEAPLVGNEKLFF. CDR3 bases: TGTGCCAGCAGTGAAGCCCCTTTGGTGGGTAATGAAAAACTGTTTTTT.

The CDR3 region is CASSLPGGAGETQYF. The CDR3 DNA sequence: TGTGCCAGCAGCTTACCAGGCGGGGCGGGAGAGACCCAGTACTTC. V gene TRBV7-2 combines with J gene TRBJ2-5, with D perhaps TRBD2 (6 bases). V lost 2 bases and J lost 4, with 14 bases in between. Germline V gene data show CDR1 as SGHTA and CDR2 as FQGNSA. This CDR3 comprises 15 residues.

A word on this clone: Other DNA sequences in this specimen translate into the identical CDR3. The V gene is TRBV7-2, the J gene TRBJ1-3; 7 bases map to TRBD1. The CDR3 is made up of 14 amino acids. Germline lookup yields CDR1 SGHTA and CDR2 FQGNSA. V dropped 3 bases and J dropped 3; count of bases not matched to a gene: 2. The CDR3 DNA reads TGTGCCAGCAGCTTGGGGACAGATGGAAACACCATATATTTT. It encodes CASSLGTDGNTIYF.

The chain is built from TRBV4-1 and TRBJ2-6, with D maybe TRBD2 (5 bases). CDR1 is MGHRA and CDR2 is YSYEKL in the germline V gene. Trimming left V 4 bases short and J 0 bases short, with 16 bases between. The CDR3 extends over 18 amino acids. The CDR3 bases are TGCGCCAGCAGCCTCCTGGCGGGCTGGAGCTCTGGGGCCAACGTCCTGACTTTC. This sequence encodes CASSLLAGWSSGANVLTF.

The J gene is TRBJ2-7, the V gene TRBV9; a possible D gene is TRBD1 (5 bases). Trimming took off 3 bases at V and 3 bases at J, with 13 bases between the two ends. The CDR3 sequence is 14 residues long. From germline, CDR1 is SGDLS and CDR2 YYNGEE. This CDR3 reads CASSAGAVYYEQYF. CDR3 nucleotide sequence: TGTGCCAGCAGCGCTGGGGCTGTTTACTACGAGCAGTACTTC.

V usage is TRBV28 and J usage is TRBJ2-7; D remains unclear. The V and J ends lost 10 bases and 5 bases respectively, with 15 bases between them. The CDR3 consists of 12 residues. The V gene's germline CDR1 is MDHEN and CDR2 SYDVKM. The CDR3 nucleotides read TGTGCCACCACGGACCCGGACCACGAGCAGTACTTC. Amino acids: CATTDPDHEQYF.

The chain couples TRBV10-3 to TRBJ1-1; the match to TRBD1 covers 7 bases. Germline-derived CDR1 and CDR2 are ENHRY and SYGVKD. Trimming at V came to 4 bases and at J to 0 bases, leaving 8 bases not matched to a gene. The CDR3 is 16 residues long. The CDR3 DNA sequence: TGTGCCATCAGTGGGTCGGGACAGATCATGAACACTGAAGCTTTCTTT. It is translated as CAISGSGQIMNTEAFF.

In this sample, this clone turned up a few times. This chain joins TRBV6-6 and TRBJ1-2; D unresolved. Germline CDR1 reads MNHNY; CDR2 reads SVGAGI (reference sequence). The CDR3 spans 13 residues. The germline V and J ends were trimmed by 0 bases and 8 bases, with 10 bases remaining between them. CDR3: CASSYSLEGGYTF. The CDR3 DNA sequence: TGTGCCAGCAGTTACTCGTTAGAAGGAGGCTACACCTTC.

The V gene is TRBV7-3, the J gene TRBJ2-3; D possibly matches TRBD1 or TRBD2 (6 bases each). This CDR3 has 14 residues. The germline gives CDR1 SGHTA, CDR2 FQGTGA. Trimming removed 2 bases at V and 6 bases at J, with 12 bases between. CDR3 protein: CASSLGGPQDTQYF. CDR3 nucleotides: TGTGCCAGCAGCTTAGGGGGGCCACAGGATACGCAGTATTTT. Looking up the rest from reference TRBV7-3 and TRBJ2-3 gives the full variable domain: GAGVSQTPSNKVTEKGKYVELRCDPISGHTALYWYRQSLGQGPEFLIYFQGTGAADDSGLPNDRFFAVRPEGSVSTLKIQRTERGDSAVYLCASSLGGPQDTQYFGPGTRLTVL.

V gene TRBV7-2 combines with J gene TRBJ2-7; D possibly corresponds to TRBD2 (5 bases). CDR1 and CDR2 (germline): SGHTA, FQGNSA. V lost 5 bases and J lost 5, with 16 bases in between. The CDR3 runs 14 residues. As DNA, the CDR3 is TGTGCCAGCAGCCCAGGAGTAGGGAGCCACGAGCAGTACTTC. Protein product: CASSPGVGSHEQYF.

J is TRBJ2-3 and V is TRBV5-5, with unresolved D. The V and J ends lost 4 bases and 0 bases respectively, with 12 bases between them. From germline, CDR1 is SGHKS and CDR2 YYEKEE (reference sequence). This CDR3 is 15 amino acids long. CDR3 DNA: TGTGCCAGCAGCCGGGTGTTCCCTAGCACAGATACGCAGTATTTT. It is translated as CASSRVFPSTDTQYF.

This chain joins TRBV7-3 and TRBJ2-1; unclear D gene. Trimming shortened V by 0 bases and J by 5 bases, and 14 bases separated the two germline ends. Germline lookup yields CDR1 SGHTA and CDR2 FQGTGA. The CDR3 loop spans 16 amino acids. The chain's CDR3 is CASSLTGGLTNNEQFF. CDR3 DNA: TGTGCCAGCAGCTTAACCGGTGGTCTTACTAACAATGAGCAGTTCTTC.

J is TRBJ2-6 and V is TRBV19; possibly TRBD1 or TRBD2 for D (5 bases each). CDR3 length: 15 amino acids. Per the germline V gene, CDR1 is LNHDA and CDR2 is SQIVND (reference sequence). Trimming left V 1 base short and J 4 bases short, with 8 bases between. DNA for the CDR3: TGTGCCAGTAGTATAGTCAGGGACGGGGCCAACGTCCTGACTTTC. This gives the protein CASSIVRDGANVLTF.

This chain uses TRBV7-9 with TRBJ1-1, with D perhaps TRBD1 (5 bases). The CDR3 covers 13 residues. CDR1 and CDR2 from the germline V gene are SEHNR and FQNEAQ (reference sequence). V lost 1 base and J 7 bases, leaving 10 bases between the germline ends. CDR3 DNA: TGTGCCAGCAGCTTAGGGGGGTTTGTTGAAGCTTTCTTT. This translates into CASSLGGFVEAFF.

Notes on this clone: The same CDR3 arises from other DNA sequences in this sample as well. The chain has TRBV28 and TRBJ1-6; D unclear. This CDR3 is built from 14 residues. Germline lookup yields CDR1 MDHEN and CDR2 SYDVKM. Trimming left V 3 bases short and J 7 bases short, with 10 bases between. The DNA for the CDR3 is TGTGCCAGCAGTTTTCCGGGGTCCAATTCACCCCTCCACTTT. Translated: CASSFPGSNSPLHF. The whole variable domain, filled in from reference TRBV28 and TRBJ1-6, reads DVKVTQSSRYLVKRTGEKVFLECVQDMDHENMFWYRQDPGLGLRLIYFSYDVKMKEKGDIPEGYSVSREKKERFSLILESASTNQTSMYLCASSFPGSNSPLHFGNGTRLTVT.

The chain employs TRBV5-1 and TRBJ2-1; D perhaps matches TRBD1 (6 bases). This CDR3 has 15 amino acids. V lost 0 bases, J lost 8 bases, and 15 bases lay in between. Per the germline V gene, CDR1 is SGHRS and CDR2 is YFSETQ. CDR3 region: CASSLEGRGLDEQFF. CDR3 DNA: TGCGCCAGCAGCTTGGAAGGCAGGGGTCTGGATGAGCAGTTCTTC.

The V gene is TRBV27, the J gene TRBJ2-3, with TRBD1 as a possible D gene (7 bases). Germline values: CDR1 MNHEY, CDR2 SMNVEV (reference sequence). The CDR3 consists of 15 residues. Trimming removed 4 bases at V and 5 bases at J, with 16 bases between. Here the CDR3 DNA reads TGTGCCAGCAGTTCCATCTCTCAGGGGGGAGATACGCAGTATTTT. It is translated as CASSSISQGGDTQYF.

The CDR3 DNA is TGTGCCACAATTCGGGACAGGACTTATGGCTACACCTTC. Protein sequence: CATIRDRTYGYTF. The V call is TRBV28, the J call TRBJ1-2; TRBD1 aligns across 8 bases. The germline V gene encodes CDR1 MDHEN and CDR2 SYDVKM. CDR3 size: 13 residues. V shed 10 bases, J shed 5 bases, and the junction held 9 bases outside the gene matches.